The TCR beta chain described here comes from a study of T-cell reconstitution after alpha-beta-depleted transplantation in children. General study findings and limits: Surviving recipient T cells and thymic progenitors accounted for the high day-60 TCRbeta diversity observed in some patients. T-cell numbers and diversity, one year after transplant, stemmed largely from T cells that were newly produced. Two months or so post-transplant, alpha-beta T cells reportedly derived from several hundred expanded graft clones.

Preparing the TCRbeta library involved the use of unique molecular identifiers. TCRdb recomputed calls from the PCR reads with MiXCR, one row per CDR3 protein. Of approximately 400,000 distinct CDR3 sequences in the sample, about 17% were seen once. This clonotype was counted only a few times. Its antigen remains unidentified. The V and J ends lost 1 base and 4 bases respectively, with 10 bases between them. This CDR3 has 15 residues. CDR1 and CDR2 from the germline V gene are LGHNA and YNFKEQ. The rearrangement uses TRBV4-2 and TRBJ1-4; maybe TRBD1 (6 bases). Material: PBMCs, mostly from graft donor cells, obtained 360 days after TCRalphabeta/CD19-depleted stem cell transplant. The clonotype originates from a boy under two years old who had a stem cell transplant for Wiskott-Aldrich syndrome, so the T cells may come from the graft donor. The CDR3 DNA reads TGTGCCAGCAGCCAAGGGCAGGGGAATAATGAAAAACTGTTTTTT. Translating gives CASSQGQGNNEKLFF.